This T cell receptor beta chain originates from a study of blood T cells in healthy people across ages (dated by TCRdb to the mid-2010s). As for the study more broadly: In model experiments, roughly one uniquely barcoded TCR beta cDNA molecule per two T cells was captured by template switching. To track age-related changes in TCR beta repertoire diversity, the study relied on deep sequencing normalized with unique cDNA molecular identifiers. Donors were grouped into four age groups: young (average roughly 16 years), middle-aged (39), aged (around 62) and long-lived (about 82). To avoid experimental bias, donors of different ages were distributed randomly across sequencing lanes. Two additional independent replicas of 1 million unique cDNA reads from the same blood draw were analyzed for two donors (one aged 18 to 30 and one aged 80 or older).

Systemically healthy Caucasian individuals from Russia, approximately 39 in total and aged about 6 to 95 years, were included as donors. Each donor gave ten milliliters of peripheral blood, drawn into EDTA-treated Vacutainer tubes. PBMCs were isolated by Ficoll-Paque density-gradient centrifugation, with at least 6 million obtained per sample. Total RNA was extracted from PBMCs with Trizol reagent, with at least 6 micrograms obtained per sample. Naive CD45RAhigh/CD27high T cell percentages were measured by flow cytometry on a PBMC aliquot from every donor. A note on this clonotype: Its antigen has not been determined. No much larger clone is present one base from it, and per-base qualities are unavailable.

The germline V end is reduced by 2 bases and the J end by 5 bases; junction bases left unmatched: 9. The germline V gene provides CDR1 MDHEN and CDR2 SYDVKM. Counted from cysteine to phenylalanine, this CDR3 has 16 amino acids. Kept here is only the CDR3 DNA, which spans 48 bases and is read in frame from base 1. Library creation used 5' RACE. Sequencer: Illumina HiSeq 2500. A second PCR of roughly 7 to 11 cycles was run with a J-beta primer mix and a sample-barcoded 5' primer. A unique molecular identifier was introduced onto each TCR beta cDNA molecule by a template-switch 5' adaptor carrying 12 random nucleotides. Each sample yielded at least 2.5 million CDR3-containing paired-end reads. All of the RNA was converted into first-strand cDNA using the Mint cDNA synthesis kit, with a TRBC-specific oligonucleotide serving as the primer. After uracil-DNA glycosylase treatment, a first 18-cycle PCR used universal primers M1SS and BC2_uni_R on all cDNA. Per the original workflow: For normalization, 1 million high-quality reads were randomly selected from each sample, with every read carrying a distinct molecular identifier. Reads sharing molecular identifiers were discarded rather than binned into consensus sequences. MiTCR, run with a Q25 quality threshold and the strictest error-elimination algorithm, handled CDR3 identification, clonotype clustering and error correction. A nonparametric unseen species model using Euler transformation provided a lower-bound estimate of total TCR beta diversity. TCRdb passed the public sequencing reads through fastp at Q25 and MiXCR, retaining productive beta sequences. Rows matching on CDR3 protein sequence are summarized as one entry with the most common DNA and genes. The V and J calls were not made by the authors but by TCRdb's processing. Counted in this sample were about 640,000 distinct CDR3 sequences; 40% to 50% of them appeared once. The ten largest clones capture about 30% of the sample.

What the work shows at the level of the full study, not this receptor alone: Because profiling used bulk unsorted PBMCs, naive and antigen-experienced compartments could not be compared conclusively. The percentage of naive T cells measured by flow cytometry correlated strongly with observed TCR beta diversity. Compared with the aged group, the long-lived group had more naive CD4+ T cells, fewer expanded clones and increased TCR diversity, suggesting age selection. Estimates of total diversity based on one million sequenced T cells were considered lower bounds and underestimates. As age increased, observed TCR beta diversity per million T cells dropped in a roughly linear way, and a significant reduction was already evident by age roughly 36. Because the CMV infection status of the donors was unknown, age-related changes in expanded clonotypes may potentially have been confounded.

Recombination linked TRBV28 to TRBJ2-7, and TRBD1 matches 10 of the central bases. Material for sequencing was blood. The receptor's source is an elderly man in good health. The bases are TGTGCCAGCAGTTTAGTCCCGGGACAGGGGTTAAACGAGCAGTACTTC. Its amino acids are CASSLVPGQGLNEQYF.